One sample yielded the 9 T cell receptor beta chains listed below, sequenced in a study of cytomegalovirus exposure and HLA in healthy donors. 60 Vbeta and 13 Jbeta primers were used in PCR. Clones were sequenced by immunoSEQ multiplex PCR, and TCRdb holds only the in-frame ones, with some missing. Altogether more than 100,000 clones are present, about 75% being singletons, with the ten largest covering over 25%. Sequencing used PBMCs. The receptors derive from a man in his fifties or sixties in good health and CMV-seropositive.

This clone was seen only a few times. The chain uses TRBV7-5 and TRBJ2-5; no DNA check was done on the table's D call, TRBD2. TRBV7-5 is reported as a pseudogene. There are 13 residues in the CDR3. The CDR3 reads CVRSGRGQETQYF. The CDR3 region has the DNA TGTGTCAGAAGCGGAAGAGGGCAAGAGACCCAGTACTTC.

This chain connects TRBV5-1 to TRBJ1-1; 7 bases fit TRBD1. The ends lost 4 bases at V and 2 bases at J; junction bases unmatched: 5. The CDR3 sequence is 14 residues long. CDR1 and CDR2 from the germline V gene are SGHRS and YFSETQ. CDR3 coding DNA: TGCGCCAGCAGCCCGGGACAGCCAAACACTGAAGCTTTCTTT. This encodes CASSPGQPNTEAFF.

The chain carries TRBV5-1 and TRBJ1-6, with D possibly matching TRBD1 (6 bases). The germline gives CDR1 SGHRS, CDR2 YFSETQ. V was clipped by 0 bases and J by 8 bases, with 12 bases between them. There are 15 residues in the CDR3. This CDR3 reads CASSLGRGRDSPLHF. The DNA for the CDR3 is TGCGCCAGCAGCTTGGGCAGGGGCCGGGATTCACCCCTCCACTTT.

This sequence joins TRBV30 and TRBJ1-5, with D unclear. Germline V gene sequence: CDR1 GTSNPN, CDR2 SVGIG (reference sequence). This CDR3 is built from 13 residues. V was trimmed by 1 base and J by 4 bases, leaving 8 bases between them. As DNA, the CDR3 is TGTGCCTGGAGTGGAGGGCAGAATCAGCCCCAGCATTTT. Its protein is CAWSGGQNQPQHF.

The chain combines TRBV27 with TRBJ2-1, with D maybe TRBD2 (5 bases). This CDR3 has 15 residues. V was clipped by 2 bases and J by 1 base, with 9 bases between them. Germline V CDR1 and CDR2: MNHEY, SMNVEV (reference sequence). The CDR3: CASSLRTASYNEQFF. The CDR3 region has the DNA TGTGCCAGCAGTTTAAGGACTGCTTCCTACAATGAGCAGTTCTTC.

The CDR3 bases are TGTGCCAGCAGCTTAGATAGGGCGGCGGGTAATGAGCAGTTCTTC. This encodes CASSLDRAAGNEQFF. The rearrangement links TRBV11-2 to TRBJ2-1, with D maybe TRBD2 (5 bases). Germline CDR1 is SGHAT and CDR2 is FQNNGV. The germline V and J ends were trimmed by 0 bases and 7 bases, with 13 bases remaining between them. This CDR3 has 15 amino acids.

This clone has just one count. V is TRBV19 and J is TRBJ1-5, with TRBD1 as a possible D gene (5 bases). CDR1 and CDR2 (germline): LNHDA, SQIVND (reference sequence). The CDR3 is 16 amino acids. The V and J ends lost 2 bases and 2 bases respectively, with 13 bases between them. For the CDR3, the DNA is TGTGCCAGTAGTATATGGGGAGGGGCCGGCAATCAGCCCCAGCATTTT. This sequence encodes CASSIWGGAGNQPQHF. Full variable domain (remainder filled in from reference TRBV19 and TRBJ1-5): DGGITQSPKYLFRKEGQNVTLSCEQNLNHDAMYWYRQDPGQGLRLIYYSQIVNDFQKGDIAEGYSVSREKKESFPLTVTSAQKNPTAFYLCASSIWGGAGNQPQHFGDGTRLSIL.

There are a few counts of this clone. V gene TRBV7-2 combines with J gene TRBJ1-2, with 7 bases matching TRBD1. CDR1 is SGHTA and CDR2 is FQGNSA in the germline V gene. The CDR3 has 16 residues. Trimming cost V 6 bases and J 4 bases; bases outside gene matches: 14. The CDR3 nucleotides are TGTGCCAGCAGACCCGGGACAGTTCGTATAGGCTATGGCTACACCTTC. Translated: CASRPGTVRIGYGYTF.

This clone was counted a single time. The chain has TRBV9 and TRBJ1-6; possibly TRBD1 for D (5 bases). This CDR3 region has 16 residues. CDR1 is SGDLS and CDR2 is YYNGEE in the germline V gene. V shed 0 bases and J shed 10 bases, with 17 bases lying between them. CDR3 residues: CASSVEGSRVRSPLHF. CDR3 sequence (DNA): TGTGCCAGCAGCGTAGAGGGCTCCAGGGTTCGGTCACCCCTCCACTTT. Variable domain in full (rest from reference TRBV9 and TRBJ1-6): DSGVTQTPKHLITATGQRVTLRCSPRSGDLSVYWYQQSLDQGLQFLIQYYNGEERAKGNILERFSAQQFPDLHSELNLSSLELGDSALYFCASSVEGSRVRSPLHFGNGTRLTVT.